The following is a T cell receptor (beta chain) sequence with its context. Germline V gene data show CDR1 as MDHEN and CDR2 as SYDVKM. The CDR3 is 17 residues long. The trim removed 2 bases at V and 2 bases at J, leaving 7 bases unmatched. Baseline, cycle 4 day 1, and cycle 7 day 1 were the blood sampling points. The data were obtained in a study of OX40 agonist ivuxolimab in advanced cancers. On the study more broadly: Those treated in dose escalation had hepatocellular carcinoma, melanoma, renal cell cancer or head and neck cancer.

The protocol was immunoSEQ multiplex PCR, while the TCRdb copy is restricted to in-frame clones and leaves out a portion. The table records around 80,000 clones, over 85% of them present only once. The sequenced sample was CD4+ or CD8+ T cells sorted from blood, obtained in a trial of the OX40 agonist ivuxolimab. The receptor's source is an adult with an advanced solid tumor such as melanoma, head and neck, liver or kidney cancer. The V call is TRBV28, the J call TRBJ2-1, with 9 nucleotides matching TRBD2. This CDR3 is CASSLERLADTYNEQFF. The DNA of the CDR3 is TGTGCCAGCAGTTTAGAACGACTAGCGGATACCTACAATGAGCAGTTCTTC.